This T cell receptor beta chain was retrieved from a study of CD8 T cells in ankylosing spondylitis. Study-wide findings and caveats: A TCR beta motif of about 8 highly homologous variants appeared characteristic of ankylosing spondylitis blood. The authors reported significant enrichment of disease-linked clones in matched ankylosing spondylitis synovial fluid.

This clonotype has only a few counts. The antigen is unknown. The germline V gene encodes CDR1 MDHEN and CDR2 SYDVKM. Trimming took off 5 bases at V and 5 bases at J, with 15 bases between the two ends. This CDR3 has 15 amino acids. TCRdb reprocessed the 5' RACE reads via MiXCR and lists one record per CDR3 protein. The sample holds approximately 540,000 distinct CDR3 sequences, approximately 12% seen once. The sequenced sample was blood, either unsorted or a sorted T cell fraction (not recorded which). The receptor's source is a male donor with ankylosing spondylitis. The chain uses TRBV28 and TRBJ2-2; the D gene is possibly TRBD2 (6 bases). As DNA, the CDR3 is TGTGCCAGCAGTCCGGAGGGCGCTGGGACCGGGGAGCTGTTTTTT. It codes for CASSPEGAGTGELFF.